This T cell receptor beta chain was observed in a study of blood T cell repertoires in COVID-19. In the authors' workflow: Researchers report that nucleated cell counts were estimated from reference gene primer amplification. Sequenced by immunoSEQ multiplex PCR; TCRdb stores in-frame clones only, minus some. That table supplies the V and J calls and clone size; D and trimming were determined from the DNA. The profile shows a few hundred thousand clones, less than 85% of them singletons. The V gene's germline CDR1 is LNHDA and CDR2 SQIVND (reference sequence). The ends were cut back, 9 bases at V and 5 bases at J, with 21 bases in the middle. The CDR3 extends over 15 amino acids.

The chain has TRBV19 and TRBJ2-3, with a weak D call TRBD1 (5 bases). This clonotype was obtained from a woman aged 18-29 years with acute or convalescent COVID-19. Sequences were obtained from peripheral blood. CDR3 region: CASKKGGASRDTQYF. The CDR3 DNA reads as TGTGCCAGCAAAAAAGGTGGGGCTTCCAGAGATACGCAGTATTTT.